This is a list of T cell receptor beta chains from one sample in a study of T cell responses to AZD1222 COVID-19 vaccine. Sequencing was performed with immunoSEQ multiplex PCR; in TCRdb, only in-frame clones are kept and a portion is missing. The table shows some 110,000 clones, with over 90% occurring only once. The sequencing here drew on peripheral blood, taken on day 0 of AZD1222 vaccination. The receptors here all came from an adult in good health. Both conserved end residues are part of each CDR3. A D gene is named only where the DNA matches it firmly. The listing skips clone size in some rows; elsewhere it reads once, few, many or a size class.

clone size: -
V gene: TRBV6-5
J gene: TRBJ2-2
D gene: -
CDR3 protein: CASMRSRVDTGELFF
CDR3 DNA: TGTGCCAGCATGAGGAGCAGGGTCGACACCGGGGAGCTGTTTTTT

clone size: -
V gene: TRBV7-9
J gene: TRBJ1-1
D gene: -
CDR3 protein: CASSVGTGEAFF
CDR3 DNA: TGTGCCAGCAGCGTAGGAACAGGGGAAGCTTTCTTT

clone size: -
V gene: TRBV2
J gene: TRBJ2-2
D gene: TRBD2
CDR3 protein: CASKREGPGELFF
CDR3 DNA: TGTGCCAGCAAGCGGGAGGGCCCCGGGGAGCTGTTTTTT

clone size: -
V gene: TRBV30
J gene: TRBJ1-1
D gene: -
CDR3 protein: CAWSAGSLGTEAFF
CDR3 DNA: TGTGCCTGGAGTGCTGGGAGCCTCGGCACTGAAGCTTTCTTT

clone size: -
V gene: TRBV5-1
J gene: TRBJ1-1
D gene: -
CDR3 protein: CASSLSGVRNTEAFF
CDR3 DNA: TGCGCCAGCAGCTTGTCGGGGGTTAGGAACACTGAAGCTTTCTTT

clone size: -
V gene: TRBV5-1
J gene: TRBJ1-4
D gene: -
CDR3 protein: CASSLDTYNEKLFF
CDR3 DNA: TGCGCCAGCAGCTTGGACACCTATAATGAAAAACTGTTTTTT

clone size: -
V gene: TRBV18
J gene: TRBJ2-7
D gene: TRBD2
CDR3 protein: CASSPYSAGGQNEQYF
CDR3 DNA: TGTGCCAGCTCACCATATTCGGCGGGAGGTCAGAACGAGCAGTACTTC

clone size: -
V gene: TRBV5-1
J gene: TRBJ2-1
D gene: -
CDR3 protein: CASSSGLFAHNEQFF
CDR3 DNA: TGCGCCAGCAGTTCGGGACTCTTCGCCCACAATGAGCAGTTCTTC

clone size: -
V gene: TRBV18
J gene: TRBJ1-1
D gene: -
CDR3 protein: CASSPRTANTEAFF
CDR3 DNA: TGTGCCAGCTCACCAAGGACAGCGAACACTGAAGCTTTCTTT

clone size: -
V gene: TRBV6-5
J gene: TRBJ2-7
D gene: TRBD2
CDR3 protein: CASTTGLGLSYEQYF
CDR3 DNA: TGTGCCAGCACTACCGGACTAGGGCTCTCCTACGAGCAGTACTTC

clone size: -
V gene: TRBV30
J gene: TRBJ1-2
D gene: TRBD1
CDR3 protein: CAWSVRGQSFRGYTF
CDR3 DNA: TGTGCCTGGAGTGTACGGGGACAGTCGTTTCGTGGCTACACCTTC

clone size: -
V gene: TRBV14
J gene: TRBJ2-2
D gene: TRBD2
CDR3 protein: CASSPLAGNTGELFF
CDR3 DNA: TGTGCCAGCAGCCCTCTAGCGGGGAACACCGGGGAGCTGTTTTTT

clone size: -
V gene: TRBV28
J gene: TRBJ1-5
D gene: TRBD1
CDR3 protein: CASSSGLRGPPQHF
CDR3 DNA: TGTGCCAGCAGTTCCGGACTGAGGGGGCCGCCCCAGCATTTT

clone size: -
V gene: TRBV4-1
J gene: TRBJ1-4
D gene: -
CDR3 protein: CASSQRTRGLNEKLFF
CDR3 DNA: TGCGCCAGCAGCCAACGCACAAGGGGCCTTAATGAAAAACTGTTTTTT

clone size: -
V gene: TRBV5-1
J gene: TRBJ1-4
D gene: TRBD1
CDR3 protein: CASSFQGAEKLFF
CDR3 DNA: TGCGCCAGCAGCTTCCAGGGGGCTGAAAAACTGTTTTTT

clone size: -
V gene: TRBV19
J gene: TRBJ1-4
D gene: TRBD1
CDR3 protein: CASSIDSGTGREKLFF
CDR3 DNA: TGTGCCAGTAGTATAGACTCCGGGACAGGTCGTGAAAAACTGTTTTTT

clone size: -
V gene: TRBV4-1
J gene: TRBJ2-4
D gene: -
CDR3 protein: CASSQERLAKNIQYF
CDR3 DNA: TGCGCCAGCAGCCAAGAGAGGTTAGCCAAAAACATTCAGTACTTC

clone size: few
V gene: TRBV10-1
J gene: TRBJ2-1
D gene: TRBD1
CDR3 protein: CASSSIRDRGYNEQFF
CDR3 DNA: TGCGCCAGCAGTTCGATCAGGGACAGGGGATACAATGAGCAGTTCTTC

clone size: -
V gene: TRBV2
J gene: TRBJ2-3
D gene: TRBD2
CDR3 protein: CASGGRLAGRTDTQYF
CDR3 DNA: TGTGCCAGCGGGGGGAGACTAGCGGGAAGGACAGATACGCAGTATTTT

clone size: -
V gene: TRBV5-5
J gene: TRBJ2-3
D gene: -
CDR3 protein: CASSLSDTQYF
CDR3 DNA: TGTGCCAGCAGCTTGTCAGATACGCAGTATTTT

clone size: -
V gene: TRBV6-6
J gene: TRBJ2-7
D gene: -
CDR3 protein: CASSYSKQWGEQYF
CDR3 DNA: TGTGCCAGCAGTTACTCGAAACAGTGGGGCGAGCAGTACTTC

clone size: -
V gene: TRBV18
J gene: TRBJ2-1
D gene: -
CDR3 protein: CASSPDGGNEQFF
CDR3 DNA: TGTGCCAGCTCACCGGACGGTGGGAATGAGCAGTTCTTC

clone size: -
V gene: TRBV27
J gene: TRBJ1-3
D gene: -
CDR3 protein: CASGQGNTIYF
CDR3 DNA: TGTGCCAGCGGGCAGGGAAACACCATATATTTT